This is a list of T cell receptor beta chains from one sample in a study of persistence of HIV-infected CD4 T cells. The method was immunoSEQ multiplex PCR; TCRdb's version includes in-frame clones alone and lacks a portion of them. Among some 41,000 clones, about 85% were seen once, and the ten largest hold around 1.5%. Their antigens are not known. The material sequenced was CD4+ T cells sorted from PBMCs after roughly 17-hour stimulation, taken from a patient who received antiretroviral therapy. The receptors here all came from an adult man with HIV who was CMV-seropositive. Both conserved end residues are part of each CDR3. A D gene is named only where the DNA matches it firmly. The size field is filled for only some rows; it gives once, few, many or a size class.

>TRBV19|TRBJ1-5|NA|NA
CASSNGGTGNQPQHF
TGTGCCAGTAGTAATGGGGGTACGGGCAATCAGCCCCAGCATTTT
>TRBV29-1|TRBJ1-2|NA|NA
CSVAAQWGGYTF
TGCAGCGTTGCCGCTCAGTGGGGGGGCTACACCTTC
>TRBV28|TRBJ1-6|TRBD1|few
CASSLGTGGSPLHF
TGTGCCAGCAGCTTGGGGACAGGGGGTTCACCCCTCCACTTT
>TRBV7-9|TRBJ1-5|NA|NA
CASSLRPSIKYSNQPQHF
TGTGCCAGCAGCTTACGACCGAGCATAAAGTATAGCAATCAGCCCCAGCATTTT
>TRBV28|TRBJ2-1|TRBD1|NA
CASSQQDRGREFF
TGTGCCAGCAGTCAACAGGACAGGGGTCGGGAGTTCTTC
>TRBV6-5|TRBJ1-6|NA|NA
CASREYTGSGALHF
TGTGCCAGCAGAGAGTACACGGGCTCCGGGGCCCTCCACTTT
>TRBV19|TRBJ1-6|NA|NA
CASRPTGQGGYNSPLHF
TGTGCCAGTCGCCCTACGGGGCAGGGTGGTTATAATTCACCCCTCCACTTT
>TRBV4-1|TRBJ2-7|NA|NA
CASSLEGQSYEQYF
TGCGCCAGCAGCCTTGAGGGGCAGTCCTACGAGCAGTACTTC
>TRBV6-5|TRBJ2-2|NA|NA
CASSPRAQSTGELFF
TGTGCCAGCAGTCCGAGGGCCCAGAGCACCGGGGAGCTGTTTTTT
>TRBV6-6|TRBJ1-4|TRBD1|NA
CASRYRGLGTNEKLFF
TGTGCCAGCAGGTACAGGGGGTTAGGAACTAATGAAAAACTGTTTTTT
>TRBV11-2|TRBJ1-1|TRBD1|NA
CASSSQRQGGPLNTEAFF
TGTGCCAGCAGCTCTCAACGACAGGGAGGCCCTTTGAACACTGAAGCTTTCTTT
>TRBV6-5|TRBJ1-1|NA|NA
CASSKGSPPVTEAFF
TGTGCCAGCAGTAAGGGAAGTCCACCGGTAACTGAAGCTTTCTTT
>TRBV5-1|TRBJ1-2|TRBD1|NA
CASSLEDRGRGGYTF
TGCGCCAGCAGCTTGGAAGACAGGGGGCGAGGTGGCTACACCTTC
>TRBV19|TRBJ1-6|NA|NA
CASSLSGNYNSPLHF
TGTGCCAGTAGTCTGTCCGGGAACTATAATTCACCCCTCCACTTT
>TRBV6-5|TRBJ1-1|TRBD1|NA
CASTLTGTATEAFF
TGTGCCAGCACCCTGACAGGGACAGCCACTGAAGCTTTCTTT
>TRBV7-7|TRBJ1-6|NA|NA
CASSLPCSYNSPLHF
TGTGCCAGCAGCTTACCCTGCTCCTATAATTCACCCCTCCACTTT
>TRBV18|TRBJ1-5|TRBD1|NA
CASSPTQTGGDGQPQHF
TGTGCCAGCTCCCCCACCCAGACAGGGGGCGACGGTCAGCCCCAGCATTTT
>TRBV5-1|TRBJ1-4|NA|NA
CASSLASGNEKLFF
TGCGCCAGCAGCTTGGCCTCCGGTAATGAAAAACTGTTTTTT
>TRBV3-1/TRBV3-2|TRBJ1-1|NA|once
CASNHGGASTEAFF
TGTGCCAGCAACCACGGGGGGGCGAGCACTGAAGCTTTCTTT
>TRBV5-5|TRBJ1-2|TRBD1|NA
CASSFGQGNYGYTF
TGTGCCAGCAGCTTCGGACAGGGCAATTATGGCTACACCTTC
>TRBV19|TRBJ1-5|NA|NA
CASTPHGGADQPQHF
TGTGCCAGTACCCCCCACGGGGGCGCGGATCAGCCCCAGCATTTT
>TRBV28|TRBJ1-2|TRBD1|NA
CATPGQGYGYTF
TGTGCCACCCCGGGACAGGGCTATGGCTACACCTTC
>TRBV6-6|TRBJ1-4|TRBD1|NA
CASSWGTAVGGLFF
TGTGCCAGCAGTTGGGGGACAGCCGTTGGGGGACTGTTTTTT
>TRBV6-2/TRBV6-3|TRBJ2-1|NA|few
CASSRLDSYNEQFF
TGTGCCAGCAGTCGACTAGACTCCTACAATGAGCAGTTCTTC
>TRBV6-5|TRBJ2-2|TRBD2|NA
CASTRGTSNTGELFF
TGTGCCAGCACCCGGGGGACTAGCAACACCGGGGAGCTGTTTTTT
>TRBV3-1/TRBV3-2|TRBJ1-2|TRBD1|NA
CASSQTDRGEGYGYTF
TGTGCCAGCAGCCAAACCGACAGGGGGGAGGGGTATGGCTACACCTTC
>TRBV12-1|TRBJ1-3|NA|NA
CASSFPRDRAGNTIYF
TGTGCCAGCAGCTTTCCCCGGGACAGGGCTGGAAACACCATATATTTT
>TRBV30|TRBJ1-5|NA|NA
CAWSVGTRGNQPQHF
TGTGCCTGGAGTGTAGGGACGAGGGGCAATCAGCCCCAGCATTTT
>TRBV19|TRBJ1-2|TRBD1|NA
CASKDRGNYGYTF
TGTGCCAGTAAAGACAGGGGTAACTATGGCTACACCTTC
>TRBV19|TRBJ1-1|TRBD1|NA
CASSAYGTGSMNTEAFF
TGTGCCAGTAGTGCCTACGGGACAGGGTCCATGAACACTGAAGCTTTCTTT
>TRBV5-1|TRBJ2-7|TRBD1|NA
CASSQLFQGDEQYF
TGCGCCAGCAGCCAGCTTTTTCAGGGGGACGAGCAGTACTTC
>TRBV18|TRBJ2-3|NA|NA
CASSQGGDTQYF
TGTGCCAGCTCACAGGGGGGAGATACGCAGTATTTT
>TRBV19|TRBJ1-5|NA|NA
CASSMWGSHRPQHF
TGTGCCAGTAGTATGTGGGGTAGTCATCGGCCCCAGCATTTT
>TRBV7-8|TRBJ2-1|TRBD1|NA
CASSRQGQNEQFF
TGTGCCAGCAGCCGACAGGGACAAAATGAGCAGTTCTTC
>TRBV2|TRBJ1-5|NA|once
CASSSGLRGQPQHF
TGTGCCAGCAGCTCGGGACTCCGGGGGCAGCCCCAGCATTTT
>TRBV20-1|TRBJ1-5|NA|few
CSASKGDGNQPQHF
TGCAGTGCTAGTAAAGGGGATGGCAATCAGCCCCAGCATTTT